These 32 T cell receptor beta chains share one sample of origin, sequenced in a study of Graves' ophthalmopathy and Graves' hyperthyroidism. TCR beta CDR3 regions were amplified from RNA transcripts. The workflow started with a first-round RT-PCR run with HTBI primers and then moved on to a second-round multiplex PCR. TCRdb redid the calling of the multiplex PCR reads with MiXCR, one entry per CDR3 protein. The sample shows about 480,000 distinct CDR3 sequences, 13% to 15% of them seen only once. Material for sequencing was blood. The receptor set was obtained from a woman aged 30 to 39 with Graves' ophthalmopathy.

This clonotype has ten or more counts. V and J are TRBV6-1 and TRBJ1-5; no clear D. V lost 6 bases and J lost 2, with 8 bases in between. The CDR3 consists of 13 residues. Germline V gene sequence: CDR1 MNHNS, CDR2 SASEGT. CDR3 amino acids: CASRPAGNQPQHF. CDR3 bases: TGTGCCAGCAGGCCAGCGGGCAATCAGCCCCAGCATTTT.

This clonotype was recorded many times. The gene calls are TRBV6-1 and TRBJ1-2; D gene uncertain. V lost 7 bases and J 1 base, leaving 16 bases between the germline ends. There are 15 residues in the CDR3. CDR1 and CDR2 (germline): MNHNS, SASEGT. The CDR3, as DNA: TGTGCCAGCAAGGCCTTCGTCAATCGTAACTATGGCTACACCTTC. Translating gives CASKAFVNRNYGYTF.

This clonotype came up many times. V is TRBV25-1 and J is TRBJ2-4, with D possibly matching TRBD2 (5 bases). The CDR3 consists of 12 residues. V lost 2 bases, J lost 8 bases, and 7 bases lay in between. Germline values: CDR1 MGHDK, CDR2 SYGVNS. The CDR3 nucleotides read TGTGCCAGCAGTGAAGGGGAGTACATTCAGTACTTC. Protein: CASSEGEYIQYF.

This clonotype was found a few times. The V gene is TRBV3-1, the J gene TRBJ2-2; no clear D gene. V gave up 4 bases and J gave up 3 bases, with 12 bases separating them. This CDR3 is 15 amino acids long. The germline gives CDR1 LGHDT, CDR2 YNNKEL (reference sequence). The CDR3 protein is CASSRMLRDTGELFF. DNA for the CDR3: TGTGCCAGCAGCCGAATGCTGCGAGACACCGGGGAGCTGTTTTTT.

Remarks on this clonotype: A much bigger clone sits one base away, suggesting this may be a read error. V usage is TRBV3-1 and J usage is TRBJ2-5; D perhaps matches TRBD2 (6 bases). Germline V lookup: CDR1 LGHDT, CDR2 YNNKEL (reference sequence). The CDR3 totals 15 residues. Here the CDR3 reads CASSQDQTRGETKYF. DNA for the CDR3: TGTGCCAGCAGCCAAGACCAGACTAGGGGAGAGACCAAGTACTTC.

There are many counts of this clonotype. The rearrangement uses TRBV11-2 and TRBJ1-1; 9 nucleotides match TRBD1. The J segment lost 4 bases and the V segment lost 5 bases, leaving 14 bases of the junction unmatched. The germline V gene encodes CDR1 SGHAT and CDR2 FQNNGV. CDR3 length: 17 residues. The CDR3 DNA is TGTGCCAGCAGCCTGGGACAGGGAGGAGGTTTGGTCACTGAAGCTTTCTTT. This codes for CASSLGQGGGLVTEAFF.

This clonotype has at least ten counts. The chain links TRBV7-2 to TRBJ2-7; either TRBD1 or TRBD2 may supply D (5 bases each). There are 13 residues in the CDR3. The V gene lost 4 bases and the J gene lost 5 bases, with 12 bases spanning the gap. Germline V lookup: CDR1 SGHTA, CDR2 FQGNSA. CDR3 in amino acids: CASSYGAPDEQYF. CDR3 nucleotide sequence: TGTGCCAGCAGCTACGGGGCTCCGGACGAGCAGTACTTC.

This clonotype was detected ten times or more. The chain employs TRBV5-4 and TRBJ2-7; the D gene is possibly TRBD1 (5 bases). The V end lost 0 bases, the J end lost 3 bases, and 10 bases lay between the germline ends. The CDR3 spans 14 residues. Germline V gives CDR1 SGHNT, CDR2 YYREEE (reference sequence). The CDR3 DNA reads as TGTGCCAGCAGCTTGGGACAGAGCCACTACGAGCAGTACTTC. It translates to CASSLGQSHYEQYF.

This clonotype was counted ten times or more. The rearrangement joins TRBV2 to TRBJ2-7; 10 nucleotides line up with TRBD1. CDR1 SNHLY and CDR2 FYNNEI come from the germline V gene. The V gene end was trimmed by 8 bases and the J gene end by 1 base; junction bases not matched to a gene: 5. This CDR3 region has 14 residues. Here the CDR3 DNA reads TGTGCCAGCTTAAGGGACAGGGGTTCCTACGAGCAGTACTTC. Translation gives CASLRDRGSYEQYF.

This clonotype has ten or more counts. The chain is built from TRBV6-1 and TRBJ1-6, with D unresolved. This CDR3 is built from 15 residues. The germline CDR1 and CDR2 sequences are MNHNS and SASEGT. V lost 2 bases and J lost 15, with 20 bases in between. The chain's CDR3 is CASSEMRGGPSDLHF. CDR3 nucleotides: TGTGCCAGCAGTGAAATGCGGGGTGGCCCATCCGACCTCCACTTT.

This clonotype appeared many times. The chain links TRBV2 to TRBJ1-1, with a weak D call TRBD1 (6 bases). The CDR3 contains 15 residues. Germline values: CDR1 SNHLY, CDR2 FYNNEI. V shed 2 bases and J shed 5 bases, with 15 bases lying between them. CDR3: CASSETLTGSTEAFF. The CDR3 nucleotides are TGTGCCAGCAGTGAAACCCTCACAGGGAGTACTGAAGCTTTCTTT. The variable domain in full, completed from reference TRBV2 and TRBJ1-1, reads EPEVTQTPSHQVTQMGQEVILRCVPISNHLYFYWYRQILGQKVEFLVSFYNNEISEKSEIFDDQFSVERPDGSNFTLKIRSTKLEDSAMYFCASSETLTGSTEAFFGQGTRLTVV.

In its sample, this clonotype was seen many times. The rearrangement uses TRBV28 and TRBJ1-5, with D perhaps matching TRBD1 (5 bases). The germline gives CDR1 MDHEN, CDR2 SYDVKM. The CDR3 has 14 residues. Between the trimmed V and J ends, which lost 7 bases and 5 bases, there was a span of 15 bases. CDR3 bases: TGTGCCAGCACTCCCAGGGTTCGTCATCAGCCCCAGCATTTT. It specifies CASTPRVRHQPQHF.

In its sample, this clonotype was seen many times. The chain combines TRBV2 with TRBJ1-5, with D perhaps matching TRBD1 (5 bases). V was shortened by 11 bases and J by 3 bases, with 17 bases between the two germline ends. This CDR3 contains 14 residues. Germline assignment: CDR1 SNHLY and CDR2 FYNNEI. This CDR3 is CAPCRGGVNQPQHF. The CDR3 DNA reads as TGTGCCCCTTGCCGGGGGGGTGTCAATCAGCCCCAGCATTTT.

This chain connects TRBV20-1 to TRBJ1-1; D uncertain. Germline V lookup: CDR1 DFQATT, CDR2 SNEGSKA (reference sequence). This CDR3 has 17 residues. The V and J ends lost 3 bases and 0 bases respectively, with 20 bases between them. The CDR3 region is CSARGRRFLFVNTEAFF. The CDR3 region has the DNA TGCAGTGCTAGGGGCAGGAGGTTTTTATTCGTGAACACTGAAGCTTTCTTT.

This clonotype was observed a few times. V usage is TRBV9 and J usage is TRBJ2-6; TRBD2 matches at 7 bases. V was pared by 5 bases and J by 1 base, with 9 bases of the junction left unmatched. CDR1 SGDLS and CDR2 YYNGEE come from the germline V gene. The CDR3 extends over 17 amino acids. The CDR3 protein is CASSLGRDGSGANVLTF. CDR3 coding DNA: TGTGCCAGCAGTCTTGGGAGGGACGGGTCTGGGGCCAACGTCCTGACTTTC. The entire variable domain, with the rest obtained from reference TRBV9 and TRBJ2-6, is as follows: DSGVTQTPKHLITATGQRVTLRCSPRSGDLSVYWYQQSLDQGLQFLIQYYNGEERAKGNILERFSAQQFPDLHSELNLSSLELGDSALYFCASSLGRDGSGANVLTFGAGSRLTVL.

This clonotype was picked up many times. The rearrangement joins TRBV3-1 to TRBJ2-7, with TRBD2 matching over 14 bases. CDR3 length equals 17 residues. Germline lookup yields CDR1 LGHDT and CDR2 YNNKEL (reference sequence). Trimming cost V 1 base and J 2 bases; bases outside gene matches: 4. CDR3 loop: CASSQVMGLAGAYEQYF. In DNA form, the CDR3 reads TGTGCCAGCAGCCAAGTTATGGGACTAGCGGGGGCCTACGAGCAGTACTTC.

This clonotype appeared many times. J is TRBJ1-5 and V is TRBV6-2 or TRBV6-3; unclear D gene. V was trimmed by 2 bases and J by 0 bases, leaving 5 bases between them. Germline-derived CDR1 and CDR2 are MNHEY and SVGEGT. This CDR3 has 14 amino acids. This chain's CDR3 is CASSYASSNQPQHF. The CDR3 DNA sequence: TGTGCCAGCAGTTACGCATCTAGCAATCAGCCCCAGCATTTT.

V is TRBV20-1 and J is TRBJ1-2; the D is unclear. Between the trimmed V and J ends, which lost 4 bases and 11 bases, there was a span of 32 bases. The CDR3 runs to 17 residues. In germline, CDR1 is DFQATT, CDR2 SNEGSKA (reference sequence). CDR3 nucleotides: TGCAGTGCTACGACCCCAACAGCCGACCGTTACGCGACCTCATACACCTTC. It translates to CSATTPTADRYATSYTF.

This clonotype was found many times. The V gene is TRBV19, the J gene TRBJ1-2, with 7 bases matching TRBD1. This CDR3 is 12 amino acids long. With 9 bases clipped from V and 0 bases from J, the junction kept 1 base outside the gene matches. The germline V gene has CDR1 LNHDA and CDR2 SQIVND (reference sequence). The CDR3 DNA sequence: TGTGCCAGACAGGGGCCTAACTATGGCTACACCTTC. It encodes CARQGPNYGYTF.

In this sample, this clonotype turned up many times. The chain uses TRBV19 and TRBJ1-1; D may be TRBD1 (6 bases). The V gene's germline CDR1 is LNHDA and CDR2 SQIVND (reference sequence). CDR3 length: 17 residues. V lost 1 base, J lost 0 bases, and 15 bases lay in between. CDR3 region: CASSIGGFGGLNTEAFF. CDR3 in DNA: TGTGCCAGTAGTATAGGAGGCTTTGGGGGCCTGAACACTGAAGCTTTCTTT.

Ten or more counts support this clonotype. This rearrangement joins TRBV6-1 to TRBJ2-5; 9 bases map to TRBD2. The germline V gene encodes CDR1 MNHNS and CDR2 SASEGT. The CDR3 totals 17 residues. V was clipped by 7 bases and J by 3 bases; unmatched bases: 15. CDR3 region: CASNSREGLAGKETQYF. CDR3 bases: TGTGCCAGCAACTCCCGAGAGGGACTAGCCGGGAAAGAGACCCAGTACTTC.

The table lists this clonotype with many counts. The chain carries TRBV30 and TRBJ2-7; tentatively, D is TRBD1 (6 bases). This CDR3 spans 11 amino acids. The V gene's germline CDR1 is GTSNPN and CDR2 SVGIG (reference sequence). V was shortened by 1 base and J by 6 bases, with 7 bases between the two germline ends. CDR3 sequence: CAWSGGGEQYF. CDR3 bases: TGTGCCTGGAGTGGAGGGGGCGAGCAGTACTTC.

This clonotype showed up just once. This rearrangement joins TRBV25-1 to TRBJ2-5, with no clear D. This CDR3 is built from 18 residues. Germline CDR1 MGHDK, CDR2 SYGVNS. Trimming cost V 4 bases and J 0 bases, with 21 bases left between them. The CDR3 coding sequence is TGTGCCAGCAGTGCCCTAGGGCACTCCGGAAGGTACCAAGAGACCCAGTACTTC. This gives the protein CASSALGHSGRYQETQYF.

This clonotype was counted ten times or more. The rearrangement joins TRBV12-3 or TRBV12-4 to TRBJ2-7; no reliable D call. The CDR3 is 13 residues long. V lost 6 bases to trimming and J lost 3 bases, with 12 bases between them. CDR3 protein: CASSAGWNYEQYF. DNA of the CDR3: TGTGCCAGCAGCGCCGGTTGGAACTACGAGCAGTACTTC.

About this clonotype itself: A junction boundary mismatches the germline segment, possibly from a read error. This chain uses TRBV5-1 with TRBJ2-2; TRBD1 matches 8 bases. This CDR3 region has 16 residues. Germline-derived CDR1 and CDR2 are SGHRS and YFSETQ. CDR3 DNA sequence: TGCGCCAGCAGCTTGGTGACAGGGGCTAACACTGGGGAGCTGTTTTTT. Protein sequence: CASSLVTGANTGELFF.

This clonotype was seen ten or more times. This chain connects TRBV30 to TRBJ1-2; the D gene is possibly TRBD1 (6 bases). The germline V gene has CDR1 GTSNPN and CDR2 SVGIG (reference sequence). Trimming took off 3 bases at V and 13 bases at J, with 15 bases between the two ends. The CDR3 contains 11 residues. The CDR3 bases are TGTGCCTGGAGACCCGGGACACATCTCACCTTC. Encoded protein: CAWRPGTHLTF.

This clonotype was recorded a few times. The gene calls are TRBV5-1 and TRBJ2-7; D is possibly TRBD2 (5 bases). Germline CDR1 reads SGHRS; CDR2 reads YFSETQ. Between the trimmed V and J ends, which lost 4 bases and 2 bases, there was a span of 19 bases. The CDR3 extends over 16 amino acids. For the CDR3, the DNA is TGCGCCAGCAGCGAGGAGGTCAGCATACAAACCTACGAGCAGTACTTC. It yields the protein CASSEEVSIQTYEQYF. Looking up the rest from reference TRBV5-1 and TRBJ2-7 gives the full variable domain: KAGVTQTPRYLIKTRGQQVTLSCSPISGHRSVSWYQQTPGQGLQFLFEYFSETQRNKGNFPGRFSGRQFSNSRSEMNVSTLELGDSALYLCASSEEVSIQTYEQYFGPGTRLTVT.

This clonotype was recorded at least ten times. The chain employs TRBV28 and TRBJ1-1; the D gene is possibly TRBD1 (6 bases). CDR1 is MDHEN, CDR2 SYDVKM, per germline. Deletions cut 7 bases from V and 0 bases from J, with 15 bases between. The CDR3 runs 15 residues. CDR3 loop: CASTPGTPMNTEAFF. CDR3 DNA: TGTGCCAGCACTCCGGGGACACCGATGAACACTGAAGCTTTCTTT.

This clonotype was observed many times. The chain combines TRBV7-8 with TRBJ2-5; the D is unclear. The CDR3 consists of 16 residues. Trimming removed 1 base from V and 2 bases from J, with 14 bases in between. Germline V gives CDR1 SGHVS, CDR2 FQNEAQ. The CDR3 coding sequence is TGTGCCAGCAGCTTAGGAAGGGCCGGATTTCAAGAGACCCAGTACTTC. Its protein is CASSLGRAGFQETQYF.

This clonotype has ten or more counts. The genes are TRBV12-3 or TRBV12-4 and TRBJ2-1; 10 bases align to TRBD2. This CDR3 is built from 15 residues. The V segment lost 6 bases and the J segment 6 bases; nucleotides outside the gene matches: 8. Here the CDR3 DNA reads TGTGCCAGCAGCTCGAGCGGGAGGGCCCTCAATGAGCAGTTCTTC. As protein: CASSSSGRALNEQFF.

This clonotype was counted at least ten times. The chain joins TRBV2 to TRBJ2-5; D uncertain. The CDR3 consists of 15 residues. CDR1 is SNHLY, CDR2 FYNNEI, per germline. Trimming cost V 2 bases and J 0 bases, with 10 bases left between them. The CDR3 loop reads CASSEPWLYQETQYF. The CDR3 bases are TGTGCCAGCAGTGAACCCTGGCTGTACCAAGAGACCCAGTACTTC.

The V gene is TRBV6-2 or TRBV6-3, the J gene TRBJ2-2; 8 nucleotides line up with TRBD1. V dropped 6 bases and J dropped 4; count of bases not matched to a gene: 7. Per the germline V gene, CDR1 is MNHEY and CDR2 is SVGEGT. The CDR3 is 15 amino acids. The CDR3 DNA reads TGTGCCAGCAGCGTCCTACAGGGGGTCACCGGGGAGCTGTTTTTT. Its protein is CASSVLQGVTGELFF.